Presented here are 23 T cell receptor beta chains from one specimen sequenced in a study of T-cell reconstitution after alpha-beta-depleted transplantation in children. Library preparation (for TCRbeta) was performed with unique molecular identifiers. TCRdb used MiXCR to reprocess the PCR reads, holding one entry per CDR3 protein. The table includes about 980,000 distinct CDR3 sequences, about 29% detected once. The specimen was PBMCs, mostly from graft donor cells, collected 360 days after TCRalphabeta/CD19-depleted stem cell transplant. The source of these receptors is a boy less than two years old who had a stem cell transplant for SCID, so the T cells may come from the graft donor.

This clonotype was observed a handful of times. The J gene is TRBJ2-1, the V gene TRBV5-1; D might be TRBD1 (5 bases). Trimming cost V 0 bases and J 4 bases, with 17 bases left between them. CDR3 size: 17 residues. The V gene's germline CDR1 is SGHRS and CDR2 YFSETQ. Here the CDR3 DNA reads TGCGCCAGCAGCTTGGGACGTAGTACAGGCGTTTACAATGAGCAGTTCTTC. Amino acids: CASSLGRSTGVYNEQFF.

This clonotype was recorded a few times. This sequence joins TRBV4-1 and TRBJ2-4; D gene unclear. The CDR3 has 17 residues. V shed 1 base and J shed 0 bases, with 13 bases lying between them. CDR1 and CDR2 from the germline V gene are MGHRA and YSYEKL. The DNA of the CDR3 is TGCGCCAGCAGCCAAGGAAAGTTGGTCCTAGCCAAAAACATTCAGTACTTC. Translation: CASSQGKLVLAKNIQYF.

J is TRBJ2-7 and V is TRBV13; a possible D gene is TRBD2 (6 bases). The CDR3 has 18 amino acids. Deletions cut 2 bases from V and 0 bases from J, with 20 bases between. The germline V gene encodes CDR1 PRHDT and CDR2 FYEKMQ (reference sequence). The CDR3, as DNA: TGTGCCAGCAGCTTATGGATGGGGCGGGGCTTCCCCTCCTACGAGCAGTACTTC. Protein sequence: CASSLWMGRGFPSYEQYF. Supplemented by reference TRBV13 and TRBJ2-7, the full variable domain reads AAGVIQSPRHLIKEKRETATLKCYPIPRHDTVYWYQQGPGQDPQFLISFYEKMQSDKGSIPDRFSAQQFSDYHSELNMSSLELGDSALYFCASSLWMGRGFPSYEQYFGPGTRLTVT.

The table lists this clonotype with a few counts. The chain uses TRBV18 and TRBJ2-3, with D unresolved. This CDR3 is 17 amino acids long. Trimming took 3 bases from V and 1 from J, leaving 17 bases between them. Germline V CDR1 and CDR2: KGHSH, LQKENI. The CDR3 coding sequence is TGTGCCAGCTCACCTAGAAGGACGGCCCGTGGCACAGATACGCAGTATTTT. It specifies CASSPRRTARGTDTQYF.

The genes are TRBV5-1 and TRBJ1-3; the D gene is possibly TRBD1 (6 bases). This CDR3 comprises 17 residues. Germline V CDR1 and CDR2: SGHRS, YFSETQ. Trimming cost V 4 bases and J 0 bases, with 17 bases left between them. The CDR3 coding sequence is TGCGCCAGCAGCGTGGAAAAGGACAGCCACTCTGGAAACACCATATATTTT. It is translated as CASSVEKDSHSGNTIYF.

The rearrangement uses TRBV19 and TRBJ2-5; possible D gene TRBD2, 6 bases. With 8 bases removed from V and 2 bases from J, the gap between germline ends came to 15 bases. The length of the CDR3 is 14 residues. In germline, CDR1 is LNHDA, CDR2 SQIVND (reference sequence). CDR3 sequence reads: CASGGVPGQETQYF. CDR3 DNA sequence: TGTGCCAGTGGAGGGGTACCCGGTCAAGAGACCCAGTACTTC.

In this sample, this clonotype turned up a few times. The J gene is TRBJ2-5, the V gene TRBV9, with D perhaps TRBD1 (5 bases). V was clipped by 3 bases and J by 4 bases, with 16 bases between them. The CDR3 loop spans 15 amino acids. CDR1 and CDR2 from the germline V gene are SGDLS and YYNGEE. The CDR3 sequence is CASSATQTDRETQYF. CDR3 in DNA: TGTGCCAGCAGCGCGACACAGACAGATAGAGAGACCCAGTACTTC.

The chain links TRBV5-1 to TRBJ1-5; 7 bases align to TRBD1. The J segment lost 3 bases and the V segment lost 1 base, leaving 4 bases of the junction unmatched. CDR3 length: 15 amino acids. Germline values: CDR1 SGHRS, CDR2 YFSETQ. The CDR3, as DNA: TGCGCCAGCAGCTTGACAGGGGAAAACAATCAGCCCCAGCATTTT. Protein sequence: CASSLTGENNQPQHF.

This clonotype was detected a few times. The chain links TRBV10-3 to TRBJ1-5, with D possibly being TRBD1 (5 bases). This CDR3 is built from 10 residues. V dropped 11 bases and J dropped 7 bases, with 9 bases sitting between them. CDR1 ENHRY and CDR2 SYGVKD come from the germline V gene. As DNA, the CDR3 is TGTGCCGTTGGGACCCAGCCCCAGCATTTT. Translation gives CAVGTQPQHF.

This clonotype was seen a few times. The V call is TRBV5-1, the J call TRBJ2-1, with D possibly TRBD2 on 6 matching bases. V dropped 0 bases and J dropped 6 bases, with 10 bases sitting between them. Per germline, CDR1 SGHRS and CDR2 YFSETQ. This CDR3 comprises 14 residues. CDR3 bases: TGCGCCAGCAGCTTGGCTAGCGCGGCCAATGAGCAGTTCTTC. The encoded protein is CASSLASAANEQFF.

V gene TRBV15 combines with J gene TRBJ1-1; D is uncertain. Trimming removed 5 bases at V and 1 base at J, with 11 bases between. Germline V gene sequence: CDR1 LNHNV, CDR2 YYDKDF (reference sequence). The CDR3 is made up of 14 amino acids. CDR3 DNA sequence: TGTGCCACCAGCTTTGGAACTTCGAACACTGAAGCTTTCTTT. The encoded protein is CATSFGTSNTEAFF.

The rearrangement uses TRBV7-9 and TRBJ2-3; unclear D gene. V lost 3 bases to trimming and J lost 5 bases, with 9 bases between them. CDR1 and CDR2 (germline): SEHNR, FQNEAQ (reference sequence). The CDR3 is 13 amino acids. In DNA, the CDR3 is TGTGCCAGCAGCTTCGGCCCGAAAGATACGCAGTATTTT. Its protein is CASSFGPKDTQYF.

The V call is TRBV7-2, the J call TRBJ2-3; TRBD2 agrees at 8 bases. After removal of 7 bases from V and 5 bases from J, the junction contained 11 bases not matched to a gene. Germline values: CDR1 SGHTA, CDR2 FQGNSA. This CDR3 spans 15 amino acids. The CDR3, as DNA: TGTGCCAGCACCCGAGTCGCGGGGGGCCAAGATACGCAGTATTTT. It specifies CASTRVAGGQDTQYF.

This clonotype showed up just a few times. V gene TRBV5-1 combines with J gene TRBJ2-1; 10 bases agree with TRBD2. This CDR3 has 18 residues. Germline-derived CDR1 and CDR2 are SGHRS and YFSETQ. V dropped 3 bases and J dropped 1; count of bases not matched to a gene: 10. The CDR3: CASSSGVGLATSYNEQFF. CDR3 nucleotide sequence: TGCGCCAGCAGCTCCGGGGTGGGACTAGCGACGTCCTACAATGAGCAGTTCTTC.

A few counts support this clonotype. The junction differs from germline at one of its ends, possibly a read error. V gene TRBV3-1 combines with J gene TRBJ2-1, with 12 positions matching TRBD2. In germline, CDR1 is LGHDT, CDR2 YNNKEL (reference sequence). The CDR3 is made up of 19 amino acids. The CDR3 DNA follows: TGTGCCAGCAGCCGAACTCATACTAGCGGGGGGCGAACCTACAATGGGCAGTTCTTC. Translating it yields CASSRTHTSGGRTYNGQFF.

The chain combines TRBV19 with TRBJ2-1; D is undetermined. Germline lookup yields CDR1 LNHDA and CDR2 SQIVND (reference sequence). This CDR3 is built from 13 residues. V was pared by 3 bases and J by 6 bases, with 9 bases between. CDR3 nucleotide sequence: TGTGCCAGTAGTATTGCTGCAGGCAATGAGCAGTTCTTC. Translating gives CASSIAAGNEQFF.

The rearrangement links TRBV11-3 to TRBJ2-3; D gene uncertain. V lost 0 bases to trimming and J lost 5 bases, with 9 bases between them. The germline V gene encodes CDR1 SGHNT and CDR2 YENEEA. This CDR3 has 14 residues. CDR3 sequence reads: CASSLEGNGDTQYF. CDR3 DNA sequence: TGTGCCAGCAGCTTAGAGGGGAATGGAGATACGCAGTATTTT.

For the CDR3, the DNA is TGTGCCAGCAACCGAGGTGACCCTAATGAAAAACTGTTTTTT. Amino acid sequence: CASNRGDPNEKLFF. V and J are TRBV27 and TRBJ1-4; D gene unclear. This CDR3 is built from 14 residues. Trimming shortened V by 7 bases and J by 3 bases, and 12 bases separated the two germline ends. Per germline, CDR1 MNHEY and CDR2 SMNVEV (reference sequence).

The V call is TRBV4-3, the J call TRBJ2-7; 9 bases line up with TRBD1. CDR3 length equals 14 residues. V lost 5 bases, J lost 4 bases, and 6 bases stayed unmatched. Germline-derived CDR1 and CDR2 are LGHNA and YSLEER. CDR3 loop: CASSYGQGWYEQYF. CDR3 bases: TGCGCCAGCAGCTACGGACAGGGGTGGTACGAGCAGTACTTC.

The chain uses TRBV20-1 and TRBJ1-4, with 11 bases that match TRBD1. Per germline, CDR1 DFQATT and CDR2 SNEGSKA (reference sequence). This CDR3 has 18 residues. The V segment lost 5 bases and the J segment 5 bases; nucleotides outside the gene matches: 16. The DNA of the CDR3 is TGCAGTGCTCCCTCAACCGGGACAGGGGGGTTGAGGAATGAAAAACTGTTTTTT. Translating gives CSAPSTGTGGLRNEKLFF.

The V gene is TRBV10-1, the J gene TRBJ1-2; maybe TRBD1 (6 bases). The V end was cut by 3 bases, the J end by 3 bases, with 8 bases between. CDR3 length: 13 residues. Germline CDR1 is WNHNN and CDR2 is SYGVQD (reference sequence). In nucleotides, the CDR3 is TGCGCCAGCAGTGAACAGGGCGACTATGGCTACACCTTC. Its protein is CASSEQGDYGYTF.

This clonotype was recorded a few times. The J gene is TRBJ1-1, the V gene TRBV15, with D possibly TRBD1 on 5 matching bases. The V gene lost 8 bases and the J gene lost 6 bases, with 10 bases spanning the gap. The CDR3 loop spans 11 amino acids. CDR1 and CDR2 (germline): LNHNV, YYDKDF (reference sequence). The CDR3 DNA follows: TGTGCCACCGTAAGGGGAGCTGAAGCTTTCTTT. It is translated as CATVRGAEAFF.

The chain carries TRBV12-3 or TRBV12-4 and TRBJ2-5, with D perhaps TRBD1 or TRBD2 (6 bases each). The CDR3 totals 15 residues. The V gene lost 7 bases and the J gene lost 3 bases, with 18 bases spanning the gap. For the CDR3, the DNA is TGTGCCAGCACCCAGTGGGGGGCCGGAAAAGAGACCCAGTACTTC. It translates to CASTQWGAGKETQYF.